The 9 T cell receptor beta chains presented below share a single source sample, sequenced in a study of neurological immune-mediated disorders. Stated time point: longitudinal time-point 2. TCRdb reprocessed the 5' RACE reads with MiXCR, giving one entry per CDR3 protein. The repertoire has 100,000 or so distinct CDR3 sequences, roughly 13% of them found once; the top ten carry approximately 4.5%. Input material: PBMCs. These receptors were collected from a female donor with HTLV-1-associated myelopathy (HAM/TSP).

This clonotype was recorded at least ten times. The rearrangement joins TRBV27 to TRBJ1-2, with D perhaps TRBD1 (5 bases). Germline V gene sequence: CDR1 MNHEY, CDR2 SMNVEV (reference sequence). V was trimmed by 3 bases and J by 0 bases, leaving 20 bases between them. The CDR3 runs to 18 residues. The CDR3 here is CASSFSVTVLGANYGYTF. Written as DNA, the CDR3 is TGTGCCAGCAGTTTCAGCGTCACTGTGTTGGGGGCTAACTATGGCTACACCTTC.

On this clonotype: This may come from a read error, since a much larger clone is one base off. This chain joins TRBV5-1 and TRBJ2-7, with 9 bases fitting TRBD1. Germline V gene lookup returns CDR1 SGHRS and CDR2 YFSETQ. This CDR3 has 16 residues. The DNA of the CDR3 is TGCACCAGCAGCTTGGGGACAGGGTATAATTCCTACGAGCAGTACTTC. Its protein product is CTSSLGTGYNSYEQYF. The variable domain in full, completed from reference TRBV5-1 and TRBJ2-7, reads KAGVTQTPRYLIKTRGQQVTLSCSPISGHRSVSWYQQTPGQGLQFLFEYFSETQRNKGNFPGRFSGRQFSNSRSEMNVSTLELGDSALYLCTSSLGTGYNSYEQYFGPGTRLTVT.

On this clonotype: One base away lies a much larger clone, so this may be a sequencing read error. This chain joins TRBV5-1 and TRBJ2-7, with 7 bases matching TRBD2. The length of the CDR3 is 12 residues. Germline V gene data show CDR1 as SGHRS and CDR2 as YFSETQ. The chain's CDR3 is CASGRTSEERYF. The DNA for the CDR3 is TGCGCCAGCGGCCGGACTAGTGAGGAGCGGTACTTC.

There are many counts of this clonotype. This chain joins TRBV12-3 or TRBV12-4 and TRBJ1-5; D remains unclear. CDR3 length equals 12 residues. The V gene lost 8 bases and the J gene lost 4 bases, with 9 bases spanning the gap. Written as DNA, the CDR3 is TGTGCCAGCCGGGAGGGAAATCAGCCCCAGCATTTT. Its protein product is CASREGNQPQHF.

In this sample, this clonotype turned up many times. The chain employs TRBV27 and TRBJ2-1; 12 bases align to TRBD1. Germline V gene sequence: CDR1 MNHEY, CDR2 SMNVEV (reference sequence). J gave up 7 bases and V 5 bases, and 9 bases lay outside the gene matches. This CDR3 contains 16 residues. This chain's CDR3 is CASSTPGQGAGNEQFF. The DNA of the CDR3 is TGTGCCAGCAGTACGCCGGGACAGGGGGCGGGAAATGAGCAGTTCTTC.

This clonotype has ten or more counts. J is TRBJ2-7 and V is TRBV6-6; TRBD1 matches 7 bases. The trim removed 3 bases at V and 3 bases at J, leaving 5 bases unmatched. The CDR3 sequence is 14 residues long. From germline, CDR1 is MNHNY and CDR2 SVGAGI (reference sequence). In DNA form, the CDR3 reads TGTGCCAGCAGTTATGGCCAGGGGGTCTACGAGCAGTACTTC. It specifies CASSYGQGVYEQYF.

This clonotype was detected ten times or more. The chain recombines TRBV20-1 with TRBJ1-2; a weak D match, TRBD1 (5 bases). Trimming took off 1 base at V and 7 bases at J, with 10 bases between the two ends. Germline assignment: CDR1 DFQATT and CDR2 SNEGSKA (reference sequence). The CDR3 is 12 residues long. DNA for the CDR3: TGCAGTGCTAGAGGGGGCCTCGGTGGCTACACCTTC. This translates into CSARGGLGGYTF.

Many counts were recorded for this clonotype. The chain is built from TRBV20-1 and TRBJ2-3, with 9 positions matching TRBD2. V trimming: 5 bases; J trimming: 9 bases; junction bases outside the gene matches: 12. The germline gives CDR1 DFQATT, CDR2 SNEGSKA (reference sequence). This CDR3 comprises 14 residues. The CDR3 coding sequence is TGCAGTGCTTTTACCCCTAGCGGGGTGAGGACGCAGTATTTT. Its protein is CSAFTPSGVRTQYF.

This clonotype was detected many times. This CDR3 is CSARDRRRGGGTGELFF. CDR3 DNA sequence: TGCAGTGCTAGAGATAGACGACGGGGGGGCGGTACCGGGGAGCTGTTTTTT. This rearrangement joins TRBV20-1 to TRBJ2-2; TRBD2 agrees at 8 bases. V dropped 0 bases and J dropped 5; count of bases not matched to a gene: 11. Germline assignment: CDR1 DFQATT and CDR2 SNEGSKA (reference sequence). The CDR3 is 17 amino acids.